The 29 T cell receptor beta chains below were found in one sample sequenced in a study of beta chain features in type 1 diabetes. Sequenced material consisted of expressed TCRB transcripts (all of the isolated RNA was reverse transcribed). Sequencing was performed with immunoSEQ multiplex PCR; in TCRdb, only in-frame clones are kept and a portion is missing. The sample records a few hundred thousand clones, 9.5% to 11% being singletons. Sample: naive CD4+ T cells from blood. The receptors shown here come from a woman younger than 45 in good health.

The rearrangement joins TRBV4-3 to TRBJ1-2, with 12 bases fitting TRBD1. V gave up 4 bases and J gave up 2 bases; unmatched junction bases: 14. The CDR3 covers 19 residues. Germline V CDR1 and CDR2: LGHNA, YSLEER. CDR3 sequence: CASSRPLPGQGAPNYGYTF. The CDR3 DNA reads as TGCGCCAGCAGCCGGCCCCTTCCGGGACAGGGGGCGCCGAACTATGGCTACACCTTC.

The gene calls are TRBV18 and TRBJ2-1; maybe TRBD1 (6 bases). Trimming removed 2 bases from V and 4 bases from J, with 9 bases in between. The CDR3 length is 14 residues. Germline values: CDR1 KGHSH, CDR2 LQKENI. Here the CDR3 reads CASSPGQIYNEQFF. In DNA, the CDR3 is TGTGCCAGCTCACCAGGACAGATTTACAATGAGCAGTTCTTC.

The chain combines TRBV5-1 with TRBJ2-7; 8 nucleotides align to TRBD1. Germline V gene lookup returns CDR1 SGHRS and CDR2 YFSETQ. V lost 2 bases and J lost 3; bases outside the gene matches: 1. The CDR3 runs 13 residues. The CDR3: CASSLQGVYEQYF. The CDR3, as DNA: TGCGCCAGCAGCTTACAGGGGGTCTACGAGCAGTACTTC.

The V gene is TRBV6-5, the J gene TRBJ1-2, with TRBD1 matching 7 bases. Germline CDR1 is MNHEY and CDR2 is SVGAGI. The CDR3 contains 12 residues. J was trimmed by 5 bases and V by 4 bases; bases with no gene match: 1. This CDR3 is CASSSGGYGYTF. Here the CDR3 DNA reads TGTGCCAGCAGTTCAGGGGGTTATGGCTACACCTTC.

This clone appeared a few times. The chain links TRBV7-2 to TRBJ2-4; 9 nucleotides line up with TRBD2. Germline lookup yields CDR1 SGHTA and CDR2 FQGNSA. V dropped 0 bases and J dropped 3; count of bases not matched to a gene: 3. This CDR3 is 16 amino acids long. This CDR3 reads CASSLAGLAIKNIQYF. Written as DNA, the CDR3 is TGTGCCAGCAGCTTAGCGGGACTAGCAATCAAAAACATTCAGTACTTC. Based on the CDR3 plus reference TRBV7-2 and TRBJ2-4, the full variable domain is GAGVSQSPSNKVTEKGKDVELRCDPISGHTALYWYRQSLGQGLEFLIYFQGNSAPDKSGLPSDRFSAERTGGSVSTLTIQRTQQEDSAVYLCASSLAGLAIKNIQYFGAGTRLSVL.

This clone came up a few times. The rearrangement uses TRBV7-2 and TRBJ2-5; 7 bases align to TRBD1. This CDR3 is built from 14 residues. CDR1 SGHTA and CDR2 FQGNSA come from the germline V gene. The V and J ends lost 6 bases and 4 bases, in that order; junction bases with no gene match: 8. The CDR3 spells CASRADRAGETQYF. In nucleotides, the CDR3 is TGTGCCAGCAGGGCAGACAGGGCCGGAGAGACCCAGTACTTC. Looking up the rest from reference TRBV7-2 and TRBJ2-5 gives the full variable domain: GAGVSQSPSNKVTEKGKDVELRCDPISGHTALYWYRQSLGQGLEFLIYFQGNSAPDKSGLPSDRFSAERTGGSVSTLTIQRTQQEDSAVYLCASRADRAGETQYFGPGTRLLVL.

The chain is built from TRBV2 and TRBJ2-7, with D perhaps TRBD1 (7 bases). Germline lookup yields CDR1 SNHLY and CDR2 FYNNEI. V was trimmed by 5 bases and J by 1 base, leaving 15 bases between them. The CDR3 loop spans 15 amino acids. CDR3 region: CASSPTGRRSYEQYF. The CDR3 DNA sequence: TGTGCCAGCAGTCCGACAGGGAGGAGGTCCTACGAGCAGTACTTC.

V gene TRBV27 combines with J gene TRBJ2-1, with D possibly being TRBD2 (5 bases). The CDR3 spans 16 residues. From germline, CDR1 is MNHEY and CDR2 SMNVEV (reference sequence). V shed 2 bases and J shed 0 bases, with 11 bases lying between them. In DNA form, the CDR3 reads TGTGCCAGCAGTTTACGGATCCGGGGCTCCTACAATGAGCAGTTCTTC. Amino acid sequence: CASSLRIRGSYNEQFF.

The V gene is TRBV10-3, the J gene TRBJ2-5, with a weak D call TRBD1 (5 bases). CDR1 ENHRY and CDR2 SYGVKD come from the germline V gene. Trimming cost V 0 bases and J 3 bases, with 11 bases left between them. The CDR3 sequence is 15 residues long. CDR3 sequence (DNA): TGTGCCATCAGTGAGTCCAGCAGGGCTAAAGAGACCCAGTACTTC. This gives the protein CAISESSRAKETQYF.

This clone came up a few times. This chain connects TRBV2 to TRBJ2-5; 8 bases line up with TRBD1. Germline CDR1 and CDR2: SNHLY and FYNNEI. The junction had 7 bases not matched to a gene; V was cut back by 6 bases and J by 7 bases. This CDR3 spans 13 amino acids. CDR3 sequence reads: CASRGQAEGTQYF. The DNA for the CDR3 is TGTGCCAGCAGGGGACAGGCGGAGGGGACCCAGTACTTC. The full variable domain, rest sourced from reference TRBV2 and TRBJ2-5, is EPEVTQTPSHQVTQMGQEVILRCVPISNHLYFYWYRQILGQKVEFLVSFYNNEISEKSEIFDDQFSVERPDGSNFTLKIRSTKLEDSAMYFCASRGQAEGTQYFGPGTRLLVL.

This clone was counted once. The CDR3 here is CASSPRQGANYGYTF. CDR3 in DNA: TGTGCCAGCAGCCCAAGACAGGGGGCAAACTATGGCTACACCTTC. V is TRBV6-6 and J is TRBJ1-2, with 10 bases lining up with TRBD1. V trimming: 6 bases; J trimming: 2 bases; junction bases outside the gene matches: 6. The CDR3 spans 15 residues. Per germline, CDR1 MNHNY and CDR2 SVGAGI (reference sequence).

V and J are TRBV30 and TRBJ2-7; TRBD2 might be the D (6 bases). The CDR3 is 13 amino acids. The V gene's germline CDR1 is GTSNPN and CDR2 SVGIG (reference sequence). V was pared by 3 bases and J by 4 bases, with 13 bases between. The CDR3 sequence is CAWSRGTEYEQYF. CDR3 DNA: TGTGCCTGGAGCCGGGGGACTGAGTACGAGCAGTACTTC.

The V and J genes are TRBV7-3 and TRBJ2-1; tentative D call: TRBD2 (5 bases). Germline-derived CDR1 and CDR2 are SGHTA and FQGTGA. There are 15 residues in the CDR3. V shed 0 bases and J shed 2 bases, with 8 bases lying between them. DNA of the CDR3: TGTGCCAGCAGCTTAACCGGAGGCACCTACAATGAGCAGTTCTTC. Amino acids: CASSLTGGTYNEQFF.

The chain employs TRBV18 and TRBJ2-1; 12 nucleotides match TRBD2. V was clipped by 0 bases and J by 4 bases; unmatched bases: 1. The CDR3 has 16 residues. CDR1 is KGHSH and CDR2 is LQKENI in the germline V gene. In DNA form, the CDR3 reads TGTGCCAGCTCACCACCGACTAGCGGGGGATACAATGAGCAGTTCTTC. Its translation is CASSPPTSGGYNEQFF.

The rearrangement links TRBV19 to TRBJ2-5; D gene ambiguous. CDR1 and CDR2 from the germline V gene are LNHDA and SQIVND (reference sequence). The V and J ends lost 3 bases and 3 bases respectively, with 14 bases between them. This CDR3 is 15 amino acids long. CDR3 loop: CASSIPGGLEETQYF. The CDR3 DNA reads as TGTGCCAGTAGTATCCCCGGTGGGCTGGAAGAGACCCAGTACTTC.

This clone was found a few times. V and J are TRBV4-2 and TRBJ2-3, with a tentative D call TRBD2 (5 bases). The length of the CDR3 is 15 residues. Germline CDR1 reads LGHNA; CDR2 reads YNFKEQ. The germline V and J ends were trimmed by 1 base and 1 base, with 9 bases remaining between them. The CDR3 sequence: CASSQGTERTDTQYF. CDR3 nucleotide sequence: TGTGCCAGCAGCCAAGGGACTGAACGCACAGATACGCAGTATTTT.

This chain uses TRBV19 with TRBJ2-5; a weak D match, TRBD2 (6 bases). The V gene lost 6 bases and the J gene lost 1 base, with 12 bases spanning the gap. CDR1 and CDR2 from the germline V gene are LNHDA and SQIVND (reference sequence). This CDR3 is built from 14 residues. The CDR3 reads CASSQMTSQETQYF. The CDR3 nucleotides read TGTGCCAGTAGCCAAATGACTAGCCAAGAGACCCAGTACTTC. The complete variable domain, with remaining parts taken from reference TRBV19 and TRBJ2-5, reads DGGITQSPKYLFRKEGQNVTLSCEQNLNHDAMYWYRQDPGQGLRLIYYSQIVNDFQKGDIAEGYSVSREKKESFPLTVTSAQKNPTAFYLCASSQMTSQETQYFGPGTRLLVL.

There are a few counts of this clone. The chain has TRBV15 and TRBJ2-6; TRBD2 matches 10 bases. The CDR3 runs 19 residues. The V gene end was trimmed by 0 bases and the J gene end by 0 bases; junction bases not matched to a gene: 5. Per the germline V gene, CDR1 is LNHNV and CDR2 is YYDKDF (reference sequence). The CDR3 coding sequence is TGTGCCACCAGCAGAGATACACTAGCGGGACGCTCTGGGGCCAACGTCCTGACTTTC. Its protein product is CATSRDTLAGRSGANVLTF.

This clone was detected only a few times. V is TRBV6-6 and J is TRBJ1-2; 8 nucleotides line up with TRBD1. Germline V gene data show CDR1 as MNHNY and CDR2 as SVGAGI (reference sequence). The CDR3 totals 15 residues. Unmatched junction bases numbered 6, after V lost 4 bases and J lost 2 bases. DNA for the CDR3: TGTGCCAGCAGTTTAGGACAGGGAAGAAACTATGGCTACACCTTC. Its protein product is CASSLGQGRNYGYTF.

In its sample, this clone was seen a few times. V gene TRBV9 combines with J gene TRBJ2-3; 10 positions match TRBD1. Trimming took 4 bases from V and 3 from J; bases not matched to a gene: 14. Germline lookup yields CDR1 SGDLS and CDR2 YYNGEE. The CDR3 covers 18 residues. CDR3 protein: CASSPNPTGGAGTDTQYF. Here the CDR3 DNA reads TGTGCCAGCAGCCCTAACCCGACAGGGGGCGCCGGGACAGATACGCAGTATTTT.

A few counts support this clone. The gene calls are TRBV18 and TRBJ2-7; D possibly corresponds to TRBD1 (5 bases). CDR1 is KGHSH, CDR2 LQKENI, per germline. The CDR3 is made up of 13 amino acids. Trimming stripped 5 bases from V and 2 bases from J, with 10 bases between. CDR3 sequence reads: CASSGQGTYEQYF. CDR3 DNA: TGTGCCAGCTCAGGGCAGGGAACCTACGAGCAGTACTTC.

The chain joins TRBV15 to TRBJ2-5, with 8 nucleotides matching TRBD2. Germline CDR1 LNHNV, CDR2 YYDKDF (reference sequence). CDR3 length: 16 amino acids. J gave up 5 bases and V 0 bases, and 8 bases lay outside the gene matches. The CDR3 DNA reads as TGTGCCACCAGCAGAGATCCGCCGGGAGGGGTCGAGACCCAGTACTTC. Translated, it gives CATSRDPPGGVETQYF.

The J gene is TRBJ2-1, the V gene TRBV6-5; TRBD1 matches 12 bases. In germline, CDR1 is MNHEY, CDR2 SVGAGI. Trimming took 6 bases from V and 8 from J; bases not matched to a gene: 8. The CDR3 is 15 amino acids. The CDR3 reads CASREPGQGAYEQFF. The CDR3 DNA reads TGTGCCAGCAGGGAACCGGGACAGGGGGCTTATGAGCAGTTCTTC.

J is TRBJ2-3 and V is TRBV7-9, with 13 bases that match TRBD2. Germline assignment: CDR1 SEHNR and CDR2 FQNEAQ (reference sequence). The CDR3 loop spans 17 amino acids. J lost 3 bases, V lost 5 bases, and 8 bases had no gene match. CDR3 nucleotide sequence: TGTGCCAGCAGCCACGGACTAGCGGGAGCGTGGACAGATACGCAGTATTTT. It is translated as CASSHGLAGAWTDTQYF.

The genes are TRBV7-9 and TRBJ2-1, with TRBD1 identical over 7 bases. There are 13 residues in the CDR3. With V trimmed by 5 bases and J by 7 bases, 5 bases remained unmatched. CDR1 and CDR2 (germline): SEHNR, FQNEAQ (reference sequence). CDR3 in amino acids: CASSRDRENEQFF. The CDR3 nucleotides are TGTGCCAGCAGCCGCGACAGGGAGAATGAGCAGTTCTTC.

This clone was detected only a few times. This chain joins TRBV5-1 and TRBJ2-2, with 9 bases identical to TRBD1. This CDR3 has 15 residues. The germline gives CDR1 SGHRS, CDR2 YFSETQ. V was pared by 3 bases and J by 6 bases, with 6 bases of the junction left unmatched. CDR3 in DNA: TGCGCCAGCAGCTCCCGGACAGGGGTCGCCGGGGAGCTGTTTTTT. Translation gives CASSSRTGVAGELFF.

V gene TRBV28 combines with J gene TRBJ2-7; possibly TRBD2 for D (6 bases). Looked up from germline, CDR1 is MDHEN and CDR2 is SYDVKM. V dropped 3 bases and J dropped 2 bases, with 8 bases sitting between them. This CDR3 has 13 residues. CDR3 in DNA: TGTGCCAGCAGTTTCGGGGGTCCCTACGAGCAGTACTTC. The encoded protein is CASSFGGPYEQYF.

The rearrangement joins TRBV18 to TRBJ2-3; 7 nucleotides match TRBD1. With V trimmed by 5 bases and J by 9 bases, 14 bases remained unmatched. The germline V gene encodes CDR1 KGHSH and CDR2 LQKENI. This CDR3 spans 15 amino acids. The CDR3 here is CASSDDWDREKTQYF. In DNA, the CDR3 is TGTGCCAGCTCAGATGACTGGGACAGAGAAAAGACGCAGTATTTT.

V and J are TRBV4-2 and TRBJ1-4, with 11 bases lining up with TRBD1. The CDR3 length is 16 residues. CDR1 and CDR2 from the germline V gene are LGHNA and YNFKEQ. Trimming at V came to 2 bases and at J to 7 bases, leaving 6 bases not matched to a gene. This chain's CDR3 is CASSQTGQGVAEKLFF. The CDR3 nucleotides are TGTGCCAGCAGCCAAACGGGACAGGGGGTGGCTGAAAAACTGTTTTTT.